Listed below are T cell receptor beta chains from one sample, sequenced in a study of blood T cell repertoires in COVID-19. Some clones are missing from TCRdb's copy, which holds only in-frame ones; the method was immunoSEQ multiplex PCR. Here the sample spans about 250,000 clones, around 88% being singletons. Sequencing used peripheral blood. Source of these receptors: a woman aged 30 to 39 with COVID-19, enrolled during active disease. CDR3s include the opening cysteine and the closing phenylalanine or tryptophan. Fields, in order: D gene, J gene, clone size, V gene, CDR3 DNA, CDR3 protein. A D gene is named only where the DNA matches it firmly. Size tells how often a clone was seen (once, few, many) or the class of an expanded clone, and some rows leave it out.

D gene: TRBD2; J gene: TRBJ2-7; clone size: NA; V gene: TRBV13; CDR3 DNA: TGTGCCAGCGGGACTAGAGGCGACGAGCAGTACTTC; CDR3 protein: CASGTRGDEQYF
D gene: TRBD2; J gene: TRBJ2-1; clone size: NA; V gene: TRBV9; CDR3 DNA: TGTGCCAGCACCGTGGGGGGGGGCTCCTACAATGAGCAGTTCTTC; CDR3 protein: CASTVGGGSYNEQFF
D gene: NA; J gene: TRBJ2-5; clone size: NA; V gene: TRBV13; CDR3 DNA: TGTGCCAGCAGCTTATACTCCTCCGAAGAGACCCAGTACTTC; CDR3 protein: CASSLYSSEETQYF
D gene: NA; J gene: TRBJ1-2; clone size: NA; V gene: TRBV27; CDR3 DNA: TGTGCCAGCAGTTTATCGGGGGGAAACTATGGCTACACCTTC; CDR3 protein: CASSLSGGNYGYTF
D gene: NA; J gene: TRBJ1-6; clone size: NA; V gene: TRBV6-5; CDR3 DNA: TGTGCCAGCAGTTACCGGGGGGGGTTAAGACCACCCCTCCACTTT; CDR3 protein: CASSYRGGLRPPLHF
D gene: NA; J gene: TRBJ1-2; clone size: NA; V gene: TRBV15; CDR3 DNA: TGTGCCACCACCCCGGACAGAGCTAACTATGGCTACACCTTC; CDR3 protein: CATTPDRANYGYTF
D gene: NA; J gene: TRBJ2-5; clone size: NA; V gene: TRBV6-5; CDR3 DNA: TGTGCCAGCAGTTTCCATATTCAGCGGAAAGAGACCCAGTACTTC; CDR3 protein: CASSFHIQRKETQYF
D gene: TRBD1; J gene: TRBJ2-5; clone size: once; V gene: TRBV7-9; CDR3 DNA: TGTGCCAGCAAGACCGGGACAGGGGAAGAGACCCAGTACTTC; CDR3 protein: CASKTGTGEETQYF
D gene: NA; J gene: TRBJ2-5; clone size: NA; V gene: TRBV2; CDR3 DNA: TGTGCCAGCAGTGGGTTTCAGGTTTCCCAAGAGACCCAGTACTTC; CDR3 protein: CASSGFQVSQETQYF
D gene: NA; J gene: TRBJ2-2; clone size: NA; V gene: TRBV9; CDR3 DNA: TGTGCCAGCAGCGTAGGGTTGTGGCAGAACACCGGGGAGCTGTTTTTT; CDR3 protein: CASSVGLWQNTGELFF
D gene: TRBD2; J gene: TRBJ2-1; clone size: NA; V gene: TRBV7-6; CDR3 DNA: TGTGCCAGCAGCTTAGCAGCTAGCGGAGCCTACAATGAGCAGTTCTTC; CDR3 protein: CASSLAASGAYNEQFF
D gene: TRBD1; J gene: TRBJ1-4; clone size: NA; V gene: TRBV14; CDR3 DNA: TGTGCCAGCAGCCGTTCCTTGGGACAGTCGCATGAAAAACTGTTTTTT; CDR3 protein: CASSRSLGQSHEKLFF
D gene: NA; J gene: TRBJ1-2; clone size: NA; V gene: TRBV6-2/TRBV6-3; CDR3 DNA: TGTGCCAGCAGCCAAGGGGTTTCTGGCTACACCTTC; CDR3 protein: CASSQGVSGYTF
D gene: TRBD1; J gene: TRBJ1-6; clone size: NA; V gene: TRBV9; CDR3 DNA: TGTGCCAGCAGCATGGGACAGGAGGGAGGGTCACCCCTCCACTTT; CDR3 protein: CASSMGQEGGSPLHF
D gene: NA; J gene: TRBJ2-1; clone size: NA; V gene: TRBV6-4; CDR3 DNA: TGTGCCAGCAGTGACTCCCACACCCAGTACAATGAGCAGTTCTTC; CDR3 protein: CASSDSHTQYNEQFF
D gene: NA; J gene: TRBJ2-7; clone size: NA; V gene: TRBV10-1; CDR3 DNA: TGCGCCAGCGGGACTTCTTCCTACGAGCAGTACTTC; CDR3 protein: CASGTSSYEQYF